The entry below describes one T cell receptor beta chain. This entry comes from a study of shared clonotypes between healthy human individuals. Losses at the gene ends were 1 base for V and 8 bases for J; bases not matched to a gene: 5. CDR1 is LGHNA, CDR2 YSLEER, per germline. CDR3 size: 15 residues. Naive CD8 cells lacked CD45RO and underwent positive selection for CCR7, leaving out terminally differentiated effector memory CD45RA+ cells. The assay was immunoSEQ multiplex PCR, and TCRdb's table has in-frame clones only and misses some. The profile shows 700,000 to 950,000 clones, around 96% of them singletons.

The TCR sequence derives from a young man in good health. V and J are TRBV4-3 and TRBJ2-1, with TRBD1 matching over 10 bases. Specimen: naive CD8+ T cells sorted from blood. Here the CDR3 DNA reads TGCGCCAGCAGCCAAGGGACAGGGGGAACATATGAGCAGTTCTTC. It yields the protein CASSQGTGGTYEQFF.